Listed below are T cell receptor beta chains from one sample, sequenced in a study of brain metastases from non-small cell lung cancer. Using immunoSEQ multiplex PCR, the repertoire was profiled, and TCRdb retains in-frame clones only, with some absent. The sample yields about 6,000 clones, roughly 85% seen once. Sequencing was done on a sample of primary lung tumor tissue. Receptors were obtained from a donor at least 40 years old with non-small cell lung cancer. Each CDR3 is given with its conserved first and last residue. The order of the fields is D gene, J gene, V gene, clone size, CDR3 DNA, CDR3 protein. D genes are given only for firm matches. A row's size may be missing; if present it is once, few, many or a size class.

>-|TRBJ1-1|TRBV5-4|-
TGTGCCAGCAGCTCGGCGGGGAACACTGAAGCTTTCTTT
CASSSAGNTEAFF
>-|TRBJ1-2|TRBV6-5|few
TGTGCCAGCAGTCCGGGACCATTGTATGGCTACACCTTC
CASSPGPLYGYTF
>TRBD1|TRBJ2-7|TRBV27|-
TGTGCCAGCAGTCGTTTCGGGACAGGAGACTACGAGCAGTACTTC
CASSRFGTGDYEQYF
>-|TRBJ1-1|TRBV7-2|-
TGTGCCAGCAGCTTAGTATGGGGGGCTAACACTGAAGCTTTCTTT
CASSLVWGANTEAFF
>-|TRBJ2-1|TRBV11-3|-
TGTGCCAGCAGCATTAGTGGGGTAGTTGCCAATGAGCAGTTCTTC
CASSISGVVANEQFF
>-|TRBJ1-5|TRBV28|-
TGTGCCAGCAACGATGACAGTAATCGCAATCAGCCCCAGCATTTT
CASNDDSNRNQPQHF
>-|TRBJ2-7|TRBV5-4|few
TGTGCCAGCAGCTTCGGAGGGGGGGAGCAGTACTTC
CASSFGGGEQYF
>-|TRBJ2-5|TRBV7-9|-
TGTGCCAGCAGCTTAGGAACAGGGACAAAGACCCAGTACTTC
CASSLGTGTKTQYF
>-|TRBJ2-1|TRBV28|-
TGTGCCAGCAGTGGGGACACGCGCAATGAGCAGTTCTTC
CASSGDTRNEQFF
>TRBD1|TRBJ2-7|TRBV6-1|once
TGTGCCAGCAGTGAAAAAGGTTGGGGACAGGGCTCCTACGAGCAGTACTTC
CASSEKGWGQGSYEQYF
>TRBD1|TRBJ2-2|TRBV6-5|-
TGTGCCAGCAGGGGACAGGGGACATACACCGGGGAGCTGTTTTTT
CASRGQGTYTGELFF
>-|TRBJ2-2|TRBV19|-
TGTGCCAGTAGTATAGGGAGCAGCCAACTGAACACCGGGGAGCTGTTTTTT
CASSIGSSQLNTGELFF
>-|TRBJ2-3|TRBV9|-
TGTGTCAGCAGCGTCCTTCTCACAGATACGCAGTATTTT
CVSSVLLTDTQYF
>-|TRBJ2-7|TRBV19|-
TGTGCCAGTAGTATAGGGAGGGAGGCCTCCTACGAGCAGTACTTC
CASSIGREASYEQYF
>-|TRBJ2-7|TRBV7-9|-
TGTGCCAGCAGCTCAGCTAGGGACACCCCCTACGAGCAGTACTTC
CASSSARDTPYEQYF
>-|TRBJ1-5|TRBV28|-
TGTGCCAGCAGTTCACCGGGCGCAAGGCAGCCCCAGCATTTT
CASSSPGARQPQHF
>-|TRBJ1-3|TRBV2|once
TGTGCCAGCAGTGAGGGGGGGTCCATCATATATTTT
CASSEGGSIIYF
>-|TRBJ2-1|TRBV30|-
TGTGCCTGGAGCATGCGGGTCGACAATGAGCAGTTCTTC
CAWSMRVDNEQFF
>TRBD1|TRBJ2-2|TRBV28|-
TGTGCCAGCAGTTTAATGGGACAGGGGCTAAACACCGGGGAGCTGTTTTTT
CASSLMGQGLNTGELFF
>-|TRBJ1-4|TRBV15|-
TGTGCCACCAGCAGAGATGCCCGGGCCCAGAATGAAAAACTGTTTTTT
CATSRDARAQNEKLFF
>-|TRBJ2-7|TRBV9|-
TGTGCCAGCAGCGTAGGGGGCAGGGGCGAGCAGTACTTC
CASSVGGRGEQYF
>-|TRBJ2-5|TRBV6-5|once
TGTGCCAGCAGAGGGGGGGGCCAAGAGACCCAGTACTTC
CASRGGGQETQYF
>-|TRBJ1-2|TRBV4-1|-
TGCGCCAGCAGCCACCCCGCCAGTTTGATGGGCTACACCTTC
CASSHPASLMGYTF
>TRBD2|TRBJ2-1|TRBV6-2/TRBV6-3|-
TGTGCCAGCAGTTTACCGGGACTAGCGGGGGTGGATGAGCAGTTCTTC
CASSLPGLAGVDEQFF
>-|TRBJ2-6|TRBV27|-
TGTGCCAGCAGTTTATGGGGGGCTGGGGCCAACGTCCTGACTTTC
CASSLWGAGANVLTF
>-|TRBJ1-1|TRBV21-1|-
TGTGCCAGCAGCACGATTCCTCAGGAGAACACTGAAGCTTTCTTT
CASSTIPQENTEAFF
>TRBD2|TRBJ2-1|TRBV7-8|-
TGTGCCAGCAGCCTTAAGACTAGCGGGAGGAACAATGAGCAGTTCTTC
CASSLKTSGRNNEQFF
>-|TRBJ1-5|TRBV19|-
TGTGCCAGTAGTAGAGGGAACAGAAATCAGCCCCAGCATTTT
CASSRGNRNQPQHF
>-|TRBJ1-1|TRBV20-1|-
TGCAGTGCTAGAGAGAACACTGAAGCTTTCTTT
CSARENTEAFF
>-|TRBJ1-1|TRBV9|-
TGTGCCAGCAGCGCCAGACCGAACACTGAAGCTTTCTTT
CASSARPNTEAFF
>-|TRBJ2-5|TRBV28|-
TGTGCCAGCAGTACCCCAGAGGGAGGCGAGACCCAGTACTTC
CASSTPEGGETQYF
>-|TRBJ2-1|TRBV10-2|-
TGCGCCAGCCCCAGGTGGAGCTCCTACAATGAGCAGTTCTTC
CASPRWSSYNEQFF
>-|TRBJ2-1|TRBV4-3|-
TGCGCCAGCAGCCAAGGGCTAGCGTATGAAGATGAGCAGTTCTTC
CASSQGLAYEDEQFF
>-|TRBJ2-1|TRBV5-6|-
TGTGCCAGCAGCTTGGCCCAGTACAATGAGCAGTTCTTC
CASSLAQYNEQFF
>-|TRBJ1-2|TRBV7-9|-
TGTGCCAGCAGCCCATTGGGTGGGTCGCAGGGCTACACCTTC
CASSPLGGSQGYTF
>TRBD1|TRBJ2-1|TRBV6-2/TRBV6-3|-
TGTGCCAGCAGTTGGACAGGGGGATCCTACAATGAGCAGTTCTTC
CASSWTGGSYNEQFF
>TRBD2|TRBJ2-7|TRBV16|-
TGTGCCAGCAGCCCCCTTATGAGCGGGGGGGCCGACGAGCAGTACTTC
CASSPLMSGGADEQYF
>TRBD2|TRBJ2-1|TRBV6-4|-
TGTGCCAGCAGTGCCTTCAGCGGGGGGGCTCTGGTTGAGCAGTTCTTC
CASSAFSGGALVEQFF
>-|TRBJ1-1|TRBV6-5|-
TGTGCCAGCAGCCTAATGGGGAACACTGAAGCTTTCTTT
CASSLMGNTEAFF
>TRBD2|TRBJ2-3|TRBV6-4|few
TGTGCCAGCAGTGCAGTAAGCGGGGGTATCACAGATACGCAGTATTTT
CASSAVSGGITDTQYF
>-|TRBJ2-2|TRBV27|once
TGTGCCAGCAGTTTAAAGAGGAACACCGGGGAGCTGTTTTTT
CASSLKRNTGELFF
>TRBD1|TRBJ1-1|TRBV4-3|-
TGCGCCAGCAGCGCAACAGGGGGCGGAACTGAAGCTTTCTTT
CASSATGGGTEAFF
>-|TRBJ1-2|TRBV11-3|-
TGTGCCAGCAGCTTAGGCCTTCTACATGGCTATGGCTACACCTTC
CASSLGLLHGYGYTF
>TRBD2|TRBJ2-1|TRBV5-1|few
TGCGCCAGCACCCTAAGGGCGGGGGGCCTTGGTGAGCAGTTCTTC
CASTLRAGGLGEQFF
>TRBD1|TRBJ1-2|TRBV28|-
TGTGCCAGCAGCCCCTTGGACAGGGCCCTCTATGGCTACACCTTC
CASSPLDRALYGYTF
>TRBD2|TRBJ2-1|TRBV10-2|-
TGCGCCAGCAGTGGACTAGCGGGGTCCGGGAGGGGCTACAATGAGCAGTTCTTC
CASSGLAGSGRGYNEQFF
>-|TRBJ2-3|TRBV6-7|once
TGTGCCAGCAGTCCCCGTCAGGGTATGAAGGGCCCAGATACGCAGTATTTT
CASSPRQGMKGPDTQYF
>TRBD2|TRBJ2-3|TRBV7-3|-
TGTGCCAGCAGCTTATTTCCGGGAGGTACGCAGTATTTT
CASSLFPGGTQYF
>-|TRBJ1-3|TRBV3-1/TRBV3-2|-
TGTGCCAGCAGACAAACCCTCTCTGGAAACACCATATATTTT
CASRQTLSGNTIYF